These 21 T cell receptor beta chains were sequenced from one sample in a study of shared clonotypes between healthy human individuals. Produced via immunoSEQ multiplex PCR; TCRdb's table is partial and in-frame only. This table has roughly 2.5 million clones, 90% to 95% appearing once. What was sequenced was naive CD4+ T cells sorted from blood. Subset specified: CD45RA+ positively selected. The receptor set was obtained from a man aged 18 to 29 in good health.

For this clone: One junction end does not reproduce the germline sequence, and a read error may be involved. V gene TRBV9 combines with J gene TRBJ1-5; D remains ambiguous. Germline V gene sequence: CDR1 SGDLS, CDR2 YYNGEE. The CDR3 covers 13 residues. The CDR3 coding sequence is TGTGCCAGCGGCGTCGGAGGTAATCAGCCCCAGCATTTT. Protein sequence: CASGVGGNQPQHF.

The chain uses TRBV4-2 and TRBJ1-1, with TRBD1 matching over 8 bases. The J segment lost 3 bases and the V segment lost 0 bases, leaving 9 bases of the junction unmatched. The germline CDR1 and CDR2 sequences are LGHNA and YNFKEQ. The CDR3 covers 17 residues. The CDR3 region has the DNA TGTGCCAGCAGCCAAGATGTCAGAACAGGGGGTGACACTGAAGCTTTCTTT. Amino acids: CASSQDVRTGGDTEAFF.

The chain links TRBV25-1 to TRBJ2-7; 9 bases are shared with TRBD2. The CDR3 is 13 amino acids. Trimming removed 3 bases from V and 6 bases from J; junction bases left unmatched: 3. Germline lookup yields CDR1 MGHDK and CDR2 SYGVNS. CDR3 amino acids: CASSDGTSSEQYF. In DNA form, the CDR3 reads TGTGCCAGCAGTGATGGGACTAGCAGCGAGCAGTACTTC.

The rearrangement joins TRBV4-2 to TRBJ2-7, with 9 bases lining up with TRBD2. CDR1 and CDR2 (germline): LGHNA, YNFKEQ. The CDR3 consists of 15 residues. Trimming cost V 6 bases and J 3 bases; bases outside gene matches: 9. The CDR3 sequence: CASSSSGGNNYEQYF. DNA for the CDR3: TGTGCCAGCAGTTCGAGCGGGGGGAACAACTACGAGCAGTACTTC.

A single count supports this clone. The chain's CDR3 is CASRSGQGLYEQYF. The CDR3 DNA is TGTGCCAGCAGATCCGGACAGGGACTATACGAGCAGTACTTC. The chain employs TRBV6-5 and TRBJ2-7; D may be TRBD1 (8 bases). V was shortened by 6 bases and J by 4 bases, with 16 bases between the two germline ends. Germline V gives CDR1 MNHEY, CDR2 SVGAGI. The CDR3 loop spans 14 amino acids.

The gene calls are TRBV21-1 and TRBJ1-5; TRBD1, the table's D call, lacks a check against the DNA. TRBV21-1 is shown as a pseudogene. The CDR3 is made up of 16 amino acids. The CDR3 DNA is TGTGCCAGCAGCAGACGGACAAATTATAGCAATCAGCCCCAGCATTTT. The encoded protein is CASSRRTNYSNQPQHF.

The chain uses TRBV30 and TRBJ1-4; TRBD1 matches at 7 bases. The V segment lost 2 bases and the J segment 3 bases; nucleotides outside the gene matches: 0. The CDR3 consists of 13 residues. Germline lookup yields CDR1 GTSNPN and CDR2 SVGIG (reference sequence). The CDR3, as DNA: TGTGCCTGGAGTAGGGGGCCTAATGAAAAACTGTTTTTT. Translation gives CAWSRGPNEKLFF. Supplemented by reference TRBV30 and TRBJ1-4, the full variable domain reads SQTIHQWPATLVQPVGSPLSLECTVEGTSNPNLYWYRQAAGRGLQLLFYSVGIGQISSEVPQNLSASRPQDRQFILSSKKLLLSDSGFYLCAWSRGPNEKLFFGSGTQLSVL.

V and J are TRBV6-1 and TRBJ2-1; 9 bases are a match to TRBD1. Germline assignment: CDR1 MNHNS and CDR2 SASEGT. The CDR3 is made up of 16 amino acids. The ends lost 2 bases at V and 8 bases at J; junction bases unmatched: 10. Here the CDR3 reads CASSESVGTGFDEQFF. The CDR3 nucleotides read TGTGCCAGCAGTGAATCGGTTGGGACAGGGTTCGATGAGCAGTTCTTC.

The rearrangement uses TRBV9 and TRBJ1-2, with 8 bases identical to TRBD1. The CDR3 spans 14 residues. The J segment lost 8 bases and the V segment lost 7 bases, leaving 13 bases of the junction unmatched. Germline V gene sequence: CDR1 SGDLS, CDR2 YYNGEE. The CDR3 sequence is CASGGQGGPWGYTF. DNA of the CDR3: TGTGCCAGCGGTGGACAGGGCGGACCTTGGGGCTACACCTTC.

The chain uses TRBV2 and TRBJ2-4, with no clear D. V was clipped by 5 bases and J by 0 bases, with 14 bases between them. CDR3 size: 16 residues. The germline CDR1 and CDR2 sequences are SNHLY and FYNNEI. The CDR3 spells CASSTRAASAKNIQYF. Here the CDR3 DNA reads TGTGCCAGCAGTACCCGGGCCGCGTCAGCCAAAAACATTCAGTACTTC.

The gene calls are TRBV6-1 and TRBJ1-4; D is unresolved. V shed 8 bases and J shed 8 bases, with 18 bases lying between them. The CDR3 is 14 amino acids. CDR1 and CDR2 (germline): MNHNS, SASEGT. The CDR3 sequence is CASLTEQVGEKLFF. The CDR3 coding sequence is TGTGCCAGCTTAACCGAGCAAGTGGGCGAAAAACTGTTTTTT.

The chain recombines TRBV28 with TRBJ2-1; no firm D call. Trimming removed 3 bases at V and 9 bases at J, with 9 bases between. This CDR3 is built from 12 residues. The germline CDR1 and CDR2 sequences are MDHEN and SYDVKM. CDR3 sequence reads: CASSFAVTEQFF. The CDR3 DNA reads as TGTGCCAGCAGTTTCGCCGTGACTGAGCAGTTCTTC.

About this clone: Distinct nucleotide sequences in the sample also encode this CDR3. V is TRBV18 and J is TRBJ2-2; D ambiguous. Germline V gene lookup returns CDR1 KGHSH and CDR2 LQKENI. This CDR3 has 14 amino acids. Between the trimmed V and J ends, which lost 0 bases and 2 bases, there was a span of 4 bases. CDR3 DNA: TGTGCCAGCTCACCACCGACAAACACCGGGGAGCTGTTTTTT. Translation: CASSPPTNTGELFF.

The chain is built from TRBV2 and TRBJ2-3; 7 bases agree with TRBD2. Per germline, CDR1 SNHLY and CDR2 FYNNEI. The CDR3 loop spans 15 amino acids. V shed 6 bases and J 0 bases; nucleotides not matched to a gene: 6. The chain's CDR3 is CASSKSGTSTDTQYF. CDR3 coding DNA: TGTGCCAGCAGCAAAAGCGGGACTAGCACAGATACGCAGTATTTT.

This clone was recorded only once. J is TRBJ2-2 and V is TRBV7-9; D ambiguous. From germline, CDR1 is SEHNR and CDR2 FQNEAQ (reference sequence). CDR3 length equals 16 residues. With 1 base removed from V and 5 bases from J, the gap between germline ends came to 14 bases. The CDR3 nucleotides are TGTGCCAGCAGCTTAGTAACAGTTGGTGGTACCGGGGAGCTGTTTTTT. Its translation: CASSLVTVGGTGELFF.

The genes are TRBV21-1 and TRBJ2-1; TRBD1, the D gene given by the table, was not confirmed from the DNA. TRBV21-1 is a pseudogene. The CDR3 runs to 14 residues. CDR3 bases: TGTGCCAGCAGCAAGGCAGGGGAAGGGTCTGAGCAGTTCTTC. Protein product: CASSKAGEGSEQFF.

The CDR3 loop is CASSPYAGLATEAFF. In DNA form, the CDR3 reads TGTGCCAGCAGCCCATACGCAGGTTTAGCCACTGAAGCTTTCTTT. The chain couples TRBV6-1 to TRBJ1-1; D uncertain. The CDR3 is 15 residues long. V was clipped by 6 bases and J by 4 bases, with 18 bases between them. Germline V gene data show CDR1 as MNHNS and CDR2 as SASEGT.

This clone was recorded a few times. Other DNA sequences in this specimen translate into the identical CDR3. The chain links TRBV11-2 to TRBJ1-1; 7 bases match TRBD1. The germline V gene has CDR1 SGHAT and CDR2 FQNNGV. The J segment lost 8 bases and the V segment lost 1 base, leaving 1 base of the junction unmatched. CDR3 length: 12 amino acids. The CDR3 DNA sequence: TGTGCCAGCAGCTTAGGACAGGGAGAAGCTTTCTTT. Its translation is CASSLGQGEAFF.

Turning to this clone: At the DNA level, this CDR3 is encoded by other sequences in the same sample as well. The chain combines TRBV19 with TRBJ2-5; D remains unclear. The ends were cut back, 4 bases at V and 5 bases at J, with 5 bases in the middle. The CDR3 length is 11 residues. The V gene's germline CDR1 is LNHDA and CDR2 SQIVND (reference sequence). The CDR3 protein is CASSRAETQYF. As DNA, the CDR3 is TGTGCCAGTAGTAGGGCTGAGACCCAGTACTTC.

The rearrangement joins TRBV6-1 to TRBJ2-1; 9 nucleotides agree with TRBD2. Looked up from germline, CDR1 is MNHNS and CDR2 is SASEGT. The CDR3 spans 18 residues. Trimming took 8 bases from V and 9 from J; bases not matched to a gene: 23. CDR3 residues: CASGGGKSGTSLGGEQFF. CDR3 coding DNA: TGTGCCAGCGGTGGAGGCAAATCCGGGACTAGCCTGGGTGGTGAGCAGTTCTTC.

The rearrangement links TRBV19 to TRBJ2-3, with D uncertain. V dropped 6 bases and J dropped 0 bases, with 13 bases sitting between them. The CDR3 extends over 15 amino acids. From germline, CDR1 is LNHDA and CDR2 SQIVND (reference sequence). The CDR3 is CASRRADSSTDTQYF. CDR3 sequence (DNA): TGTGCCAGTAGAAGGGCAGACTCTAGCACAGATACGCAGTATTTT.